This T cell receptor beta chain derives from a study of T cells after yellow fever vaccination. This CDR3 has 14 residues. Trimming pared 3 bases from V and 8 bases from J, leaving 17 bases between. CDR1 and CDR2 from the germline V gene are SGDLS and YYNGEE. This clonotype was seen at least ten times. TCRdb itself ran the 5' RACE reads through MiXCR, one entry per CDR3 protein. The sample yields tens of thousands of distinct CDR3 sequences, about 7.8% seen once. The V gene is TRBV9, the J gene TRBJ1-2; weak D call: TRBD1 (6 bases). Sequencing was performed on CD8+ T cells sorted from PBMCs, taken 15 days after the yellow fever booster vaccination. This TCR came from a young man who received the YFV17D yellow fever vaccine. The CDR3 region is CASSAGGGPGGYTF. In DNA form, the CDR3 reads TGTGCCAGCAGCGCCGGTGGGGGGCCCGGGGGCTACACCTTC.